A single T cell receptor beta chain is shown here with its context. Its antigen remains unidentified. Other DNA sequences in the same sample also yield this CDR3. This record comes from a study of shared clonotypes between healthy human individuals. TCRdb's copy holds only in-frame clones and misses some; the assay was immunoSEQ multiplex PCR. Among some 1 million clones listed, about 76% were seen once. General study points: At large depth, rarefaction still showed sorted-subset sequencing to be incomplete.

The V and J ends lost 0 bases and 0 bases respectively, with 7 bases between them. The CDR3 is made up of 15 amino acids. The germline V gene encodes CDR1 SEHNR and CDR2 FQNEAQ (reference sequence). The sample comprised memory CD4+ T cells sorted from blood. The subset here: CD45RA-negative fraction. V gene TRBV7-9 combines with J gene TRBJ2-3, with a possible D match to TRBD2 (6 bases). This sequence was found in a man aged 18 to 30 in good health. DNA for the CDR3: TGTGCCAGCAGCTTAGCCGGGACTAGCACAGATACGCAGTATTTT. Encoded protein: CASSLAGTSTDTQYF.